This T cell receptor (beta chain) was obtained from a study of shared clonotypes between healthy human individuals. Sequencing was performed with immunoSEQ multiplex PCR; in TCRdb, only in-frame clones are kept and a portion is missing. In the table there are 2 million or so clones, 85% to 95% of which are singletons. Regarding the study as a whole: Specimens sampled were limited to blood, with tissue repertoires likely differing. Deeper or shallower sequencing was expected to change how clonotypes are shared among donors. Memory subsets had estimated richness that was generally smaller than that of naive subsets.

This CDR3 comprises 16 residues. Per the germline V gene, CDR1 is SGHTA and CDR2 is FQGNSA. Unmatched junction bases numbered 8, after V lost 2 bases and J lost 4 bases. Comment on this clone: Its matching antigen is unknown.

Division of CD4+ cells produced a CD45RA+ naive subset and a CD45RA-negative memory subset. The TCR was taken from a man in his late teens or twenties in good health. Material for sequencing was naive CD4+ T cells sorted from blood. Subset indicated: CD45RA+ positively selected. The V gene is TRBV7-2, the J gene TRBJ1-3; 7 bases are a match to TRBD1. CDR3 DNA sequence: TGTGCCAGCAGCTTAACCCTGACAGGGCTAGGAAACACCATATATTTT. It yields the protein CASSLTLTGLGNTIYF.